This entry lists 30 T cell receptor beta chains sequenced from one sample in a study of identical twins. One entry per CDR3 protein, called by TCRdb with MiXCR from the 5' RACE reads. The sample contains some 760,000 distinct CDR3 sequences, 15% to 20% of which appear only once. The sample was also linked to a second study, of T cells expressing NK-cell markers.

Sequences were obtained from PBMCs. Every receptor here comes from a woman aged 18-29 years in good health.

This chain joins TRBV6-1 and TRBJ1-1, with D tentatively TRBD1 (6 bases). V was trimmed by 7 bases and J by 6 bases, leaving 18 bases between them. CDR1 and CDR2 from the germline V gene are MNHNS and SASEGT. CDR3 length: 14 residues. The CDR3 nucleotides are TGTGCCAGCATCCGAGGGGGGTCTGGGGCTGAAGCTTTCTTT. This codes for CASIRGGSGAEAFF.

This clonotype has only a few counts. V usage is TRBV29-1 and J usage is TRBJ2-2; TRBD2 matches at 10 bases. Germline CDR1 is SQVTM and CDR2 is ANQGSEA. CDR3 length: 14 amino acids. J was trimmed by 3 bases and V by 4 bases; bases with no gene match: 2. This CDR3 reads CSVGLAGYTGELFF. The CDR3 nucleotides are TGCAGCGTTGGACTAGCGGGCTACACCGGGGAGCTGTTTTTT.

The J gene is TRBJ2-7, the V gene TRBV29-1; D is perhaps TRBD2 (5 bases). The germline V and J ends were trimmed by 7 bases and 2 bases, with 12 bases remaining between them. The CDR3 is 12 residues long. Germline CDR1 reads SQVTM; CDR2 reads ANQGSEA. This CDR3 is CSARASPYEQYF. CDR3 bases: TGCAGCGCGCGGGCCTCTCCCTACGAGCAGTACTTC.

This rearrangement joins TRBV6-2 or TRBV6-3 to TRBJ2-7; 8 bases align to TRBD2. The V gene's germline CDR1 is MNHEY and CDR2 SVGEGT. Trimming took 4 bases from V and 2 from J; bases not matched to a gene: 10. This CDR3 has 16 amino acids. The CDR3 DNA is TGTGCCAGCAGTTCGTTTGGCGGGGGGCGAACCTACGAGCAGTACTTC. Its protein is CASSSFGGGRTYEQYF.

This clonotype showed up just a few times. The genes are TRBV6-2 or TRBV6-3 and TRBJ2-5; weak D call: TRBD2 (5 bases). Deletions cut 7 bases from V and 2 bases from J, with 17 bases between. The CDR3 loop spans 15 amino acids. The germline CDR1 and CDR2 sequences are MNHEY and SVGEGT. CDR3 in DNA: TGTGCCAGCAACCGACCCGGGGTGGCGCAAGAGACCCAGTACTTC. Its protein is CASNRPGVAQETQYF.

J is TRBJ2-7 and V is TRBV13; D possibly corresponds to TRBD2 (7 bases). This CDR3 is built from 16 residues. Germline values: CDR1 PRHDT, CDR2 FYEKMQ (reference sequence). Trimming cost V 7 bases and J 1 base, with 20 bases left between them. The CDR3, as DNA: TGTGCCAGCACCCCGGTACGGGGGGCAGGTTCCTACGAGCAGTACTTC. It yields the protein CASTPVRGAGSYEQYF.

The chain uses TRBV27 and TRBJ2-7; TRBD1 aligns across 7 bases. The CDR3 totals 15 residues. The germline gives CDR1 MNHEY, CDR2 SMNVEV (reference sequence). The V gene end was trimmed by 5 bases and the J gene end by 3 bases; junction bases not matched to a gene: 10. The CDR3 reads CASSPLTGQNYEQYF. Here the CDR3 DNA reads TGTGCCAGCAGTCCCCTGACAGGGCAAAACTACGAGCAGTACTTC.

The chain uses TRBV2 and TRBJ2-1; possible D gene TRBD1, 6 bases. V lost 6 bases to trimming and J lost 5 bases, with 11 bases between them. Germline-derived CDR1 and CDR2 are SNHLY and FYNNEI. The CDR3 runs 13 residues. CDR3 amino acids: CASSGDINNEQFF. The DNA of the CDR3 is TGTGCCAGCAGCGGGGACATTAACAATGAGCAGTTCTTC.

This chain links TRBV20-1 with TRBJ2-1; 7 nucleotides match TRBD2. Germline CDR1 is DFQATT and CDR2 is SNEGSKA (reference sequence). The CDR3 has 15 amino acids. The V and J ends lost 1 base and 3 bases, in that order; junction bases with no gene match: 6. CDR3 residues: CSARVPTSDYNEQFF. The CDR3 DNA reads as TGCAGTGCTAGAGTCCCTACTAGCGACTACAATGAGCAGTTCTTC.

The genes are TRBV20-1 and TRBJ2-1; the D call may be TRBD1 or TRBD2 (5 bases each). Trimming removed 7 bases from V and 2 bases from J, with 12 bases in between. The CDR3 loop spans 13 amino acids. CDR1 is DFQATT, CDR2 SNEGSKA, per germline (reference sequence). CDR3 sequence: CSVGTAPYNEQFF. The CDR3 DNA is TGCAGTGTTGGGACCGCCCCCTACAATGAGCAGTTCTTC.

A few counts support this clonotype. The DNA for the CDR3 is TGTGCCACCAGCAGAGATCTAGGCGACACTGAAGCTTTCTTT. It is translated as CATSRDLGDTEAFF. The chain carries TRBV15 and TRBJ1-1; the D is unclear. Trimming took 0 bases from V and 3 from J, leaving 8 bases between them. This CDR3 spans 14 amino acids. Germline V gene sequence: CDR1 LNHNV, CDR2 YYDKDF (reference sequence).

This chain joins TRBV6-5 and TRBJ1-2, with unresolved D. This CDR3 comprises 14 residues. Germline CDR1 reads MNHEY; CDR2 reads SVGAGI. V was trimmed by 0 bases and J by 6 bases, leaving 11 bases between them. The CDR3: CASSYSVTADGYTF. DNA of the CDR3: TGTGCCAGCAGTTACTCCGTAACGGCGGATGGCTACACCTTC.

This clonotype was picked up many times. The rearrangement uses TRBV12-3 or TRBV12-4 and TRBJ1-2, with 7 bases aligning to TRBD1. Germline trimming cut 3 bases from V and 7 bases from J; bases unmatched to any gene: 5. The CDR3 spans 13 residues. CDR3 DNA sequence: TGTGCCAGCAGTTTCGGAGAGGGGGCTGGCTACACCTTC. This encodes CASSFGEGAGYTF.

The CDR3 coding sequence is TGCGCCAGCAGCTTGGCAGGGGTGCAGGCCGCAGAGACCCAGTACTTC. Its protein is CASSLAGVQAAETQYF. The genes are TRBV5-1 and TRBJ2-5; weak D call: TRBD1 (6 bases). Trimming stripped 0 bases from V and 4 bases from J, with 16 bases between. Per the germline V gene, CDR1 is SGHRS and CDR2 is YFSETQ. CDR3 size: 16 residues.

There are a few counts of this clonotype. The chain uses TRBV29-1 and TRBJ1-2; D uncertain. Germline V CDR1 and CDR2: SQVTM, ANQGSEA. This CDR3 spans 11 amino acids. V was cut by 4 bases and J by 3 bases, with 6 bases left in between. CDR3: CSVVQDYGYTF. CDR3 sequence (DNA): TGCAGCGTTGTTCAGGACTATGGCTACACCTTC.

V usage is TRBV28 and J usage is TRBJ1-2, with TRBD1 identical over 8 bases. Germline CDR1 reads MDHEN; CDR2 reads SYDVKM. The V segment lost 5 bases and the J segment 2 bases; nucleotides outside the gene matches: 4. This CDR3 has 14 amino acids. In DNA, the CDR3 is TGTGCCAGCAGTCCGACAGGGGCAAACTATGGCTACACCTTC. It yields the protein CASSPTGANYGYTF.

This clonotype appeared a few times. The genes are TRBV5-8 and TRBJ2-1; the D is unclear. The V end was cut by 6 bases, the J end by 2 bases, with 12 bases between. CDR3 length equals 14 residues. Germline CDR1 reads SGHTS; CDR2 reads YDEGEE. The CDR3 region is CASNPRGTYNEQFF. The DNA for the CDR3 is TGTGCCAGCAACCCCCGTGGAACCTACAATGAGCAGTTCTTC.

The chain links TRBV10-3 to TRBJ2-5; 8 bases are a match to TRBD2. The V gene end was trimmed by 6 bases and the J gene end by 3 bases; junction bases not matched to a gene: 12. Germline V CDR1 and CDR2: ENHRY, SYGVKD. CDR3 length: 16 amino acids. CDR3 bases: TGTGCCATCAGCCACCCCCTGGGAGCGGGAGAAGAGACCCAGTACTTC. It yields the protein CAISHPLGAGEETQYF.

This chain joins TRBV7-6 and TRBJ2-3; 10 nucleotides align to TRBD2. Germline-derived CDR1 and CDR2 are SGHVS and FNYEAQ. The CDR3 is 16 amino acids. J lost 2 bases, V lost 5 bases, and 7 bases had no gene match. CDR3 DNA sequence: TGTGCCAGCAGCACACCTAGCGGGAGTATCACAGATACGCAGTATTTT. As protein: CASSTPSGSITDTQYF.

This clonotype was counted only a few times. The gene calls are TRBV20-1 and TRBJ1-3; TRBD1 matches 8 bases. The CDR3 length is 14 residues. V trimming: 1 base; J trimming: 4 bases; junction bases outside the gene matches: 3. From germline, CDR1 is DFQATT and CDR2 SNEGSKA (reference sequence). CDR3 nucleotides: TGCAGTGCTAGAGCCAGGGGGCTCGGAAACACCATATATTTT. Encoded protein: CSARARGLGNTIYF.

About this clonotype itself: Sequence at one end of the junction differs from germline and may be a read error. The chain links TRBV20-1 to TRBJ2-7; TRBD2 might be the D (5 bases). Germline CDR1 DFQATT, CDR2 SNEGSKA (reference sequence). This CDR3 is 12 amino acids long. CDR3 sequence (DNA): TGCAGTGCAAGAGGGCAGTTTGTTGAGCAGTACTTC. Its translation: CSARGQFVEQYF.

This chain links TRBV27 with TRBJ2-5; TRBD1 matches 9 bases. Germline assignment: CDR1 MNHEY and CDR2 SMNVEV (reference sequence). J was trimmed by 4 bases and V by 5 bases; bases with no gene match: 5. The CDR3 loop spans 14 amino acids. The CDR3 DNA sequence: TGTGCCAGCAGTGATGGACAGGGGACAGAGACCCAGTACTTC. As protein: CASSDGQGTETQYF.

This clonotype was recorded only once. This chain connects TRBV11-2 to TRBJ2-1; D is unresolved. The CDR3 is 13 amino acids. Germline V gene sequence: CDR1 SGHAT, CDR2 FQNNGV. Trimming took 5 bases from V and 4 from J, leaving 9 bases between them. CDR3 coding DNA: TGTGCCAGCAGCCAAATCCTATACAATGAGCAGTTCTTC. It translates to CASSQILYNEQFF.

J is TRBJ2-5 and V is TRBV10-1, with 7 bases matching TRBD1. This CDR3 spans 15 amino acids. The trim removed 0 bases at V and 6 bases at J, leaving 7 bases unmatched. The germline V gene encodes CDR1 WNHNN and CDR2 SYGVQD (reference sequence). Here the CDR3 reads CASSESIDRVKTQYF. The DNA of the CDR3 is TGCGCCAGCAGTGAGTCGATTGACAGGGTGAAGACCCAGTACTTC.

This chain connects TRBV19 to TRBJ1-5; no clear D. This CDR3 has 12 amino acids. Germline CDR1 LNHDA, CDR2 SQIVND (reference sequence). V shed 3 bases and J shed 7 bases, with 7 bases lying between them. The CDR3 coding sequence is TGTGCCAGTAGTATTGGGCTCCAGCCCCAGCATTTT. It is translated as CASSIGLQPQHF.

This chain links TRBV11-3 with TRBJ2-7; a weak D match, TRBD2 (6 bases). V dropped 8 bases and J dropped 6 bases, with 20 bases sitting between them. The CDR3 is 14 residues long. The germline gives CDR1 SGHNT, CDR2 YENEEA. CDR3: CASQPGEGLSEQYF. CDR3 sequence (DNA): TGTGCCAGCCAGCCGGGCGAGGGACTCTCCGAGCAGTACTTC.

The V gene is TRBV2, the J gene TRBJ2-5, with TRBD2 matching 12 bases. The J segment lost 6 bases and the V segment lost 6 bases, leaving 8 bases of the junction unmatched. The CDR3 is 15 amino acids. Looked up from germline, CDR1 is SNHLY and CDR2 is FYNNEI. In DNA form, the CDR3 reads TGTGCCAGCAGGGAGACTAGCGGGAGTATAAAGACCCAGTACTTC. Amino acid sequence: CASRETSGSIKTQYF.

The genes are TRBV12-3 or TRBV12-4 and TRBJ2-3; D may be TRBD2 (7 bases). The CDR3 contains 14 residues. Trimming removed 6 bases at V and 0 bases at J, with 10 bases between. DNA of the CDR3: TGTGCCAGCAGCGGGGGGCAGAGCACAGATACGCAGTATTTT. As protein: CASSGGQSTDTQYF.

The V gene is TRBV20-1, the J gene TRBJ2-1; 10 bases fit TRBD2. The CDR3 is 15 amino acids. Germline lookup yields CDR1 DFQATT and CDR2 SNEGSKA (reference sequence). The junction had 3 bases not matched to a gene; V was cut back by 2 bases and J by 2 bases. CDR3 coding DNA: TGCAGTGCTAGACTAGCGGGAGACACCTACAATGAGCAGTTCTTC. It encodes CSARLAGDTYNEQFF.

The chain carries TRBV5-8 and TRBJ2-3; D gene unclear. The V gene lost 4 bases and the J gene lost 7 bases, with 16 bases spanning the gap. CDR3 length equals 14 residues. Germline V gene lookup returns CDR1 SGHTS and CDR2 YDEGEE. CDR3 amino acids: CASSRGLVGYTQYF. CDR3 nucleotides: TGTGCCAGCAGCCGAGGCTTAGTTGGATATACGCAGTATTTT.